A selection of T cell receptor beta chains follows, all from one sample in a study of shared clonotypes between healthy human individuals. Here immunoSEQ multiplex PCR was the method, and the copy in TCRdb shows in-frame clones only, minus some. Of hundreds of thousands of clones listed, approximately 96% are singletons. Input material: naive CD8+ T cells sorted from blood. The receptor source for this set is a woman in her twenties or thirties in good health. The CDR3 runs from the conserved cysteine through the conserved F or W. The order of the fields is D gene, J gene, V gene, clone size, CDR3 protein, CDR3 DNA. A D gene is named only where the DNA matches it firmly. Clone size is shown for a subset of rows, as once, few, many or a class of expanded clone.

d_call: .; j_call: TRBJ2-5; v_call: TRBV27; clone_size: .; cdr3_aa: CASSLQADGGTQYF; cdr3_nt: TGTGCCAGCAGTTTGCAGGCCGACGGGGGGACCCAGTACTTC
d_call: TRBD1; j_call: TRBJ2-5; v_call: TRBV28; clone_size: .; cdr3_aa: CASSTGAGETQYF; cdr3_nt: TGTGCCAGCAGTACAGGGGCGGGAGAGACCCAGTACTTC
d_call: .; j_call: TRBJ1-2; v_call: TRBV2; clone_size: .; cdr3_aa: CASSDDRQSYGYTF; cdr3_nt: TGTGCCAGCAGTGATGACAGGCAGAGCTATGGCTACACCTTC
d_call: TRBD1; j_call: TRBJ2-1; v_call: TRBV28; clone_size: .; cdr3_aa: CASNQGAIYNEQFF; cdr3_nt: TGTGCCAGCAACCAGGGGGCCATCTACAATGAGCAGTTCTTC
d_call: .; j_call: TRBJ2-3; v_call: TRBV28; clone_size: .; cdr3_aa: CASSLLSGSTDTQYF; cdr3_nt: TGTGCCAGCAGTTTACTTAGCGGTAGCACAGATACGCAGTATTTT
d_call: TRBD2; j_call: TRBJ2-7; v_call: TRBV27; clone_size: once; cdr3_aa: CASSLTSGSYEQYF; cdr3_nt: TGTGCCAGCAGTTTGACTAGCGGGAGTTACGAGCAGTACTTC
d_call: .; j_call: TRBJ2-3; v_call: TRBV6-6; clone_size: .; cdr3_aa: CASSYSGTISDTQYF; cdr3_nt: TGTGCCAGCAGTTACTCTGGGACCATCTCAGATACGCAGTATTTT
d_call: .; j_call: TRBJ2-1; v_call: TRBV29-1; clone_size: .; cdr3_aa: CSAPVASYNEQFF; cdr3_nt: TGCAGCGCACCGGTAGCGTCTTACAATGAGCAGTTCTTC
d_call: .; j_call: TRBJ1-1; v_call: TRBV27; clone_size: .; cdr3_aa: CASSRAVNTEAFF; cdr3_nt: TGTGCCAGCAGTCGGGCAGTGAACACTGAAGCTTTCTTT
d_call: .; j_call: TRBJ2-5; v_call: TRBV2; clone_size: .; cdr3_aa: CASSSYMRETQYF; cdr3_nt: TGTGCCAGCAGTTCTTATATGCGGGAGACCCAGTACTTC
d_call: TRBD2; j_call: TRBJ2-3; v_call: TRBV9; clone_size: .; cdr3_aa: CASSPGGGPSTDTQYF; cdr3_nt: TGTGCCAGCAGCCCGGGGGGAGGGCCTAGCACAGATACGCAGTATTTT
d_call: .; j_call: TRBJ2-7; v_call: TRBV28; clone_size: .; cdr3_aa: CASSLTGAKDSYEQYF; cdr3_nt: TGTGCCAGCAGTTTGACGGGGGCTAAAGACTCCTACGAGCAGTACTTC
d_call: TRBD1; j_call: TRBJ2-7; v_call: TRBV28; clone_size: .; cdr3_aa: CASSRLTGIRYYEQYF; cdr3_nt: TGTGCCAGCAGTCGGCTGACAGGGATTAGATACTACGAGCAGTACTTC
d_call: .; j_call: TRBJ2-7; v_call: TRBV28; clone_size: .; cdr3_aa: CASRMGPGYEQYF; cdr3_nt: TGTGCCAGCAGGATGGGACCCGGATACGAGCAGTACTTC
d_call: .; j_call: TRBJ2-7; v_call: TRBV4-1; clone_size: .; cdr3_aa: CASSQDSLTEQYF; cdr3_nt: TGCGCCAGCAGCCAAGATTCCTTGACAGAGCAGTACTTC
d_call: .; j_call: TRBJ1-4; v_call: TRBV9; clone_size: .; cdr3_aa: CASSAGATATNEKLFF; cdr3_nt: TGTGCCAGCAGCGCGGGAGCGACAGCAACTAATGAAAAACTGTTTTTT
d_call: TRBD1; j_call: TRBJ2-5; v_call: TRBV6-5; clone_size: .; cdr3_aa: CASSYRHRGEETQYF; cdr3_nt: TGTGCCAGCAGTTATAGGCACAGGGGAGAGGAGACCCAGTACTTC
d_call: TRBD2; j_call: TRBJ2-7; v_call: TRBV5-6; clone_size: .; cdr3_aa: CASSLELAGIYEQYF; cdr3_nt: TGTGCCAGCAGCTTAGAATTAGCGGGAATCTACGAGCAGTACTTC
d_call: TRBD1; j_call: TRBJ1-1; v_call: TRBV27; clone_size: .; cdr3_aa: CASSTTGGVTEAFF; cdr3_nt: TGTGCCAGCAGCACGACAGGGGGCGTCACTGAAGCTTTCTTT
d_call: .; j_call: TRBJ1-1; v_call: TRBV20-1; clone_size: few; cdr3_aa: CSAHMLLRAFF; cdr3_nt: TGCAGTGCTCATATGTTACTGCGAGCTTTCTTT
d_call: .; j_call: TRBJ2-2; v_call: TRBV6-1; clone_size: .; cdr3_aa: CASRASAANTGELFF; cdr3_nt: TGTGCCAGCAGAGCCAGCGCCGCGAACACCGGGGAGCTGTTTTTT
d_call: TRBD1; j_call: TRBJ2-1; v_call: TRBV28; clone_size: .; cdr3_aa: CASSLDRFGEQFF; cdr3_nt: TGTGCCAGCAGTTTGGACAGGTTCGGTGAGCAGTTCTTC
d_call: .; j_call: TRBJ2-5; v_call: TRBV15; clone_size: .; cdr3_aa: CATSRVDSETQYF; cdr3_nt: TGTGCCACCAGCAGAGTAGATTCGGAGACCCAGTACTTC
d_call: TRBD1; j_call: TRBJ2-7; v_call: TRBV5-4; clone_size: once; cdr3_aa: CASSLARTGHEQYF; cdr3_nt: TGTGCCAGCAGCTTGGCTAGGACAGGCCACGAGCAGTACTTC
d_call: .; j_call: TRBJ2-1; v_call: TRBV30; clone_size: .; cdr3_aa: CAWSDSSSYNEQFF; cdr3_nt: TGTGCCTGGAGTGACTCGAGCTCCTACAATGAGCAGTTCTTC
d_call: .; j_call: TRBJ2-5; v_call: TRBV4-2; clone_size: .; cdr3_aa: CASSQDFVFQETQYF; cdr3_nt: TGTGCCAGCAGCCAAGATTTTGTATTCCAAGAGACCCAGTACTTC
d_call: .; j_call: TRBJ2-1; v_call: TRBV27; clone_size: once; cdr3_aa: CASSFTAHNEQFF; cdr3_nt: TGTGCCAGCAGTTTTACAGCGCACAATGAGCAGTTCTTC
d_call: .; j_call: TRBJ1-2; v_call: TRBV5-1; clone_size: .; cdr3_aa: CASSLTGWDGYTF; cdr3_nt: TGCGCCAGCAGCTTGACAGGGTGGGATGGCTACACCTTC
d_call: TRBD1; j_call: TRBJ2-1; v_call: TRBV7-9; clone_size: .; cdr3_aa: CASSPSDRRYNEQFF; cdr3_nt: TGTGCCAGCAGCCCGTCGGACAGGCGATACAATGAGCAGTTCTTC
d_call: .; j_call: TRBJ2-5; v_call: TRBV27; clone_size: .; cdr3_aa: CASRMGFGTQYF; cdr3_nt: TGTGCCAGCAGAATGGGTTTCGGGACCCAGTACTTC
d_call: .; j_call: TRBJ2-3; v_call: TRBV6-5; clone_size: .; cdr3_aa: CASSYSGPTDTQYF; cdr3_nt: TGTGCCAGCAGTTACTCGGGCCCCACAGATACGCAGTATTTT
d_call: .; j_call: TRBJ2-7; v_call: TRBV13; clone_size: once; cdr3_aa: CASSSADSGYEQYF; cdr3_nt: TGTGCCAGCAGCTCTGCCGATAGTGGTTACGAGCAGTACTTC
d_call: .; j_call: TRBJ2-7; v_call: TRBV10-2; clone_size: .; cdr3_aa: CASSESILAAYEQYF; cdr3_nt: TGCGCCAGCAGTGAGTCGATCTTGGCGGCCTACGAGCAGTACTTC
d_call: .; j_call: TRBJ2-7; v_call: TRBV6-5; clone_size: once; cdr3_aa: CASSYSSPYEQYF; cdr3_nt: TGTGCCAGCAGTTACTCTAGTCCCTACGAGCAGTACTTC
d_call: .; j_call: TRBJ2-7; v_call: TRBV28; clone_size: few; cdr3_aa: CASTLPGPRGEQYF; cdr3_nt: TGTGCCAGCACCTTGCCGGGACCAAGGGGCGAGCAGTACTTC
d_call: .; j_call: TRBJ1-3; v_call: TRBV5-6; clone_size: .; cdr3_aa: CASSFGQTSGNTIYF; cdr3_nt: TGTGCCAGCAGCTTTGGACAGACCTCTGGAAACACCATATATTTT
d_call: TRBD1; j_call: TRBJ2-7; v_call: TRBV9; clone_size: .; cdr3_aa: CASSVAGTGAFYEQYF; cdr3_nt: TGTGCCAGCAGCGTAGCTGGGACAGGGGCCTTCTACGAGCAGTACTTC
d_call: TRBD2; j_call: TRBJ2-1; v_call: TRBV28; clone_size: .; cdr3_aa: CASGLAGGNEQFF; cdr3_nt: TGTGCCAGCGGCCTAGCGGGAGGAAATGAGCAGTTCTTC
d_call: .; j_call: TRBJ1-5; v_call: TRBV27; clone_size: .; cdr3_aa: CASSAGAQPQHF; cdr3_nt: TGTGCCAGCAGTGCAGGGGCACAGCCCCAGCATTTT
d_call: .; j_call: TRBJ2-6; v_call: TRBV27; clone_size: once; cdr3_aa: CASRGSGANVLTF; cdr3_nt: TGTGCCAGCAGGGGTTCTGGGGCCAACGTCCTGACTTTC
d_call: .; j_call: TRBJ2-6; v_call: TRBV13; clone_size: .; cdr3_aa: CASSLRLERFSGANVLTF; cdr3_nt: TGTGCCAGCAGCTTACGACTGGAACGCTTCTCTGGGGCCAACGTCCTGACTTTC
d_call: TRBD1; j_call: TRBJ2-7; v_call: TRBV4-1; clone_size: .; cdr3_aa: CASSMTRDSHYEQYF; cdr3_nt: TGCGCCAGCAGCATGACCCGGGACAGCCACTACGAGCAGTACTTC